This record covers a single T cell receptor beta chain. Its matching antigen is unknown. Healthy Russian Caucasian donors spanned ages about 6 to 95 years. Per individual sample, total RNA of at least 6 micrograms was extracted. The data belong to a study of blood T cells in healthy people across ages. Overall study results and limits: A strong correlation between TCR beta diversity and naive T cell percentage was seen. The CMV status of each donor remained undetermined, and this could have confounded shifts in expanded clonotypes.

A second PCR of about 6 to 11 cycles used a sample-barcoded 5' primer and a J-beta primer mix. From the 5' RACE reads, TCRdb called clonotypes with MiXCR, one entry per CDR3 protein. The table shows hundreds of thousands of distinct CDR3 sequences, with 58% occurring only once. CDR3 size: 14 residues. The V gene's germline CDR1 is ENHRY and CDR2 SYGVKD. V lost 0 bases and J 2 bases, leaving 7 bases between the germline ends. The source of this sequence is a man between 60 and 70 years old in good health. Sequences were obtained from blood. The chain recombines TRBV10-3 with TRBJ2-5; D is perhaps TRBD2 (6 bases). The CDR3 protein is CAISESDYQETQYF. CDR3 nucleotides: TGTGCCATCAGTGAGTCGGACTATCAAGAGACCCAGTACTTC.